A single sample gave rise to the 30 T cell receptor beta chains below, sequenced in a study of blood T cells in healthy people across ages. The second PCR ran roughly 6 to 11 cycles with a sample-barcoded 5' primer and J-beta primers. TCRdb used MiXCR to reprocess the 5' RACE reads, holding one entry per CDR3 protein. The sample shows around 1.1 million distinct CDR3 sequences, 35% to 45% of them seen only once. Sample: blood. These receptors were collected from a man between 18 and 29 years old in good health.

The chain combines TRBV6-5 with TRBJ1-2; unclear D gene. Looked up from germline, CDR1 is MNHEY and CDR2 is SVGAGI. The V gene lost 2 bases and the J gene lost 4 bases, with 5 bases spanning the gap. This CDR3 region has 12 residues. CDR3 residues: CASSYPGYGYTF. The CDR3 nucleotides are TGTGCCAGCAGTTACCCCGGCTATGGCTACACCTTC.

V is TRBV11-2 and J is TRBJ2-1; 8 nucleotides match TRBD2. The J call may be in error: the DNA end matches TRBJ2-7 better. From germline, CDR1 is SGHAT and CDR2 FQNNGV. This CDR3 spans 17 amino acids. CDR3 in DNA: TGTGCCAGCAGCTTAGTAGCGGGGAGGAGCTCCTACAATGAGCAGTACTTC. Protein product: CASSLVAGRSSYNEQYF.

In its sample, this clonotype was seen a few times. The chain recombines TRBV7-9 with TRBJ2-3, with 12 bases matching TRBD2. From germline, CDR1 is SEHNR and CDR2 FQNEAQ (reference sequence). There are 15 residues in the CDR3. The V segment lost 3 bases and the J segment 6 bases; nucleotides outside the gene matches: 4. CDR3: CASSFSGTSGDTQYF. CDR3 DNA: TGTGCCAGCAGCTTCTCCGGGACTAGCGGGGATACGCAGTATTTT.

The chain carries TRBV20-1 and TRBJ2-1; 8 bases agree with TRBD1. Unmatched junction bases numbered 4, after V lost 4 bases and J lost 5 bases. Per germline, CDR1 DFQATT and CDR2 SNEGSKA (reference sequence). CDR3 length: 13 amino acids. The CDR3 sequence is CSAIGTGDNEQFF. CDR3 sequence (DNA): TGCAGTGCTATAGGGACAGGAGACAATGAGCAGTTCTTC.

This clonotype was detected only a few times. The J gene is TRBJ1-2, the V gene TRBV6-6, with 9 bases aligning to TRBD1. V was pared by 7 bases and J by 4 bases, with 16 bases of the junction left unmatched. The germline gives CDR1 MNHNY, CDR2 SVGAGI (reference sequence). The CDR3 extends over 17 amino acids. DNA of the CDR3: TGTGCCAGCACCCGGGGGACAGGGTTCAAACCTGGCTATGGCTACACCTTC. This sequence encodes CASTRGTGFKPGYGYTF.

The gene calls are TRBV5-5 and TRBJ2-2, with D possibly TRBD1 on 6 matching bases. The length of the CDR3 is 15 residues. CDR1 SGHKS and CDR2 YYEKEE come from the germline V gene (reference sequence). V was clipped by 4 bases and J by 0 bases, with 10 bases between them. The CDR3 here is CASSTGHTNTGELFF. CDR3 bases: TGTGCCAGCAGCACGGGACATACGAACACCGGGGAGCTGTTTTTT.

As concerns this clonotype: Given a much more abundant clone one base away, this may be a read error. This chain uses TRBV12-3 or TRBV12-4 with TRBJ2-7, with no clear D. V was cut by 8 bases and J by 2 bases, with 13 bases left in between. This CDR3 is 13 amino acids long. The CDR3 bases are TGTGCCAGCGCACAAATGCCCACCTACGAGCAGTACTTC. It is translated as CASAQMPTYEQYF.

This clonotype appeared a few times. This chain links TRBV7-6 with TRBJ1-2; D unclear. The length of the CDR3 is 13 residues. The germline CDR1 and CDR2 sequences are SGHVS and FNYEAQ. The V end was cut by 0 bases, the J end by 10 bases, with 12 bases between. CDR3 region: CASSLARNQAYTF. The DNA for the CDR3 is TGTGCCAGCAGCTTAGCCAGGAATCAGGCCTACACCTTC.

This rearrangement joins TRBV15 to TRBJ2-1; weak D call: TRBD2 (5 bases). Per germline, CDR1 LNHNV and CDR2 YYDKDF (reference sequence). This CDR3 spans 15 amino acids. Trimming removed 3 bases at V and 1 base at J, with 10 bases between. The CDR3 sequence: CATSSGDPSYNEQFF. Written as DNA, the CDR3 is TGTGCCACCAGCAGCGGGGATCCGTCCTACAATGAGCAGTTCTTC.

The V call is TRBV6-5, the J call TRBJ2-7; D not resolved. The end of the DNA aligns better with TRBJ2-5, so the J call may be wrong. Germline V gene data show CDR1 as MNHEY and CDR2 as SVGAGI. The CDR3 extends over 11 amino acids. CDR3 amino acids: CATGSQETQYF. CDR3 nucleotides: TGTGCCACCGGATCACAAGAGACCCAGTACTTC.

This clonotype has more than one count but fewer than ten. V and J are TRBV4-3 and TRBJ1-2; TRBD1 aligns across 10 bases. The CDR3 runs to 15 residues. Unmatched junction bases numbered 6, after V lost 3 bases and J lost 5 bases. From germline, CDR1 is LGHNA and CDR2 YSLEER. Here the CDR3 reads CASSQAWTGGYGYTF. CDR3 in DNA: TGCGCCAGCAGCCAGGCTTGGACAGGGGGATATGGCTACACCTTC.

This clonotype was seen more than once but under ten times. The V call is TRBV27, the J call TRBJ2-3; D gene uncertain. The V end lost 5 bases, the J end lost 0 bases, and 9 bases lay between the germline ends. The germline CDR1 and CDR2 sequences are MNHEY and SMNVEV (reference sequence). This CDR3 comprises 14 residues. CDR3 residues: CASSIADSTDTQYF. The CDR3 nucleotides are TGTGCCAGCAGTATAGCAGACAGCACAGATACGCAGTATTTT.

V usage is TRBV11-1 and J usage is TRBJ2-5; TRBD1 agrees at 7 bases. The DNA matches TRBJ2-1 better at its end, which makes the J call doubtful. This CDR3 comprises 15 residues. Per the germline V gene, CDR1 is SGHAT and CDR2 is FQDESV (reference sequence). The CDR3, as DNA: TGTGCCAGCACCCCAGGGGGAAGGGCTCAAGAGACCCAGTTCTTC. It codes for CASTPGGRAQETQFF.

This clonotype was counted between two and nine times. The chain carries TRBV7-2 and TRBJ2-7; D is possibly TRBD1 (6 bases). This CDR3 is built from 14 residues. CDR1 and CDR2 from the germline V gene are SGHTA and FQGNSA. The V gene lost 3 bases and the J gene lost 5 bases, with 14 bases spanning the gap. DNA of the CDR3: TGTGCCAGCAGCTTGGACAGAGCAGTGAACGAGCAGTACTTC. Its protein product is CASSLDRAVNEQYF.

This clonotype was seen just once. The rearrangement joins TRBV4-2 to TRBJ2-3, with D tentatively TRBD1 (6 bases). The CDR3 covers 17 residues. From germline, CDR1 is LGHNA and CDR2 YNFKEQ. The germline V and J ends were trimmed by 0 bases and 0 bases, with 13 bases remaining between them. In nucleotides, the CDR3 is TGTGCCAGCAGCCAAGAGCCGACAGGAACCAGCACAGATACGCAGTATTTT. Amino acids: CASSQEPTGTSTDTQYF.

V and J are TRBV20-1 and TRBJ1-5, with D perhaps matching TRBD1 (5 bases). The germline gives CDR1 DFQATT, CDR2 SNEGSKA (reference sequence). Between the trimmed V and J ends, which lost 0 bases and 7 bases, there was a span of 10 bases. The CDR3 consists of 13 residues. CDR3 DNA: TGCAGTGCTAGAGATTCGGAGGGGCAGCCCCAGCATTTT. It is translated as CSARDSEGQPQHF.

This rearrangement joins TRBV2 to TRBJ1-2; no clear D gene. The ends were cut back, 7 bases at V and 7 bases at J, with 13 bases in the middle. This CDR3 region has 12 residues. The germline V gene encodes CDR1 SNHLY and CDR2 FYNNEI. The CDR3: CASIADVGGYTF. The CDR3 DNA is TGTGCCAGCATTGCGGACGTTGGTGGCTACACCTTC.

Note on this clonotype: The junction does not match germline at one end; this may be a read error. The chain joins TRBV5-1 to TRBJ1-1; D gene uncertain. The CDR3 runs 15 residues. Per the germline V gene, CDR1 is SGHRS and CDR2 is YFSETQ. CDR3 amino acids: CASGLIPRGNTEAFF. The CDR3, as DNA: TGCGCCAGCGGCTTGATACCCCGGGGAAACACTGAAGCTTTCTTT.

This chain uses TRBV12-3 or TRBV12-4 with TRBJ1-4; D is undetermined. This CDR3 contains 12 residues. V was shortened by 4 bases and J by 10 bases, with 10 bases between the two germline ends. CDR3 coding DNA: TGTGCCAGCAGTTCTGTCTTTGGAAAACTGTTTTTT. Protein sequence: CASSSVFGKLFF.

The rearrangement joins TRBV10-3 to TRBJ2-3; 10 positions agree with TRBD2. Losses at the gene ends were 7 bases for V and 7 bases for J; bases not matched to a gene: 5. The CDR3 extends over 13 amino acids. CDR1 and CDR2 from the germline V gene are ENHRY and SYGVKD. The CDR3 protein is CAITSGGRNTQYF. The CDR3 region has the DNA TGTGCCATCACTAGCGGGGGACGCAATACGCAGTATTTT.

V is TRBV12-3 or TRBV12-4 and J is TRBJ2-2, with 10 nucleotides matching TRBD2. CDR3 size: 16 residues. V shed 5 bases and J 0 bases; nucleotides not matched to a gene: 3. The CDR3 spells CASSRGLAANTGELFF. CDR3 nucleotide sequence: TGTGCCAGCAGTCGAGGACTAGCGGCGAACACCGGGGAGCTGTTTTTT.

This clonotype was picked up a small number of times. The genes are TRBV10-3 and TRBJ1-2; the D gene is possibly TRBD1 (5 bases). Trimming shortened V by 5 bases and J by 6 bases, and 13 bases separated the two germline ends. The CDR3 is 13 residues long. Germline assignment: CDR1 ENHRY and CDR2 SYGVKD. CDR3 nucleotide sequence: TGTGCCATCAGTCTAGACACGGGGCATGGCTACACCTTC. Encoded protein: CAISLDTGHGYTF.

With respect to this clonotype: This may be a read error, as it is one base from a much larger clone. The chain has TRBV7-2 and TRBJ2-7; D unresolved. The CDR3 is 12 amino acids. With 1 base removed from V and 7 bases from J, the gap between germline ends came to 8 bases. Germline V gene lookup returns CDR1 SGHTA and CDR2 FQGNSA. CDR3 region: CASSLGFAEQYF. DNA of the CDR3: TGTGCCAGCAGCTTAGGGTTCGCTGAGCAGTACTTC.

Comments on this clonotype: Since a much larger clone is just one base distant, this may be a read error. The chain carries TRBV4-2 and TRBJ2-5, with a possible D match to TRBD2 (6 bases). Matching the DNA end better, TRBJ2-7 makes the J call doubtful. This CDR3 spans 13 amino acids. The V gene's germline CDR1 is LGHNA and CDR2 YNFKEQ. The CDR3 reads CASSPPGGDEQYF. CDR3 nucleotide sequence: TGTGCCAGCAGCCCACCCGGAGGGGACGAGCAGTACTTC.

This clonotype came up many times. The rearrangement joins TRBV14 to TRBJ2-3; D is ambiguous. The V gene lost 4 bases and the J gene lost 6 bases, with 8 bases spanning the gap. This CDR3 is 12 amino acids long. The germline CDR1 and CDR2 sequences are SGHDN and FVKESK. In DNA, the CDR3 is TGTGCCAGCAGCCTCTACCGCGATACGCAGTATTTT. Translation: CASSLYRDTQYF.

The chain joins TRBV4-3 to TRBJ2-3, with D possibly matching TRBD1 (5 bases). The CDR3 is 14 amino acids. CDR1 is LGHNA and CDR2 is YSLEER in the germline V gene. The V and J ends lost 0 bases and 5 bases respectively, with 9 bases between them. DNA of the CDR3: TGCGCCAGCAGCCAAGATAGGGGCAGAGATACGCAGTATTTT. This sequence encodes CASSQDRGRDTQYF.

This clonotype was recorded a few times. The gene calls are TRBV5-6 and TRBJ2-5, with 7 bases that match TRBD1. V dropped 4 bases and J dropped 5; count of bases not matched to a gene: 11. There are 15 residues in the CDR3. CDR1 is SGHDT, CDR2 YYEEEE, per germline. The CDR3 coding sequence is TGTGCCAGCAGCCTGGGTGACAGGGAAATGGAGACCCAGTACTTC. This codes for CASSLGDREMETQYF.

The chain joins TRBV4-3 to TRBJ2-7, with unresolved D. CDR1 LGHNA and CDR2 YSLEER come from the germline V gene. The V gene lost 0 bases and the J gene lost 0 bases, with 9 bases spanning the gap. The CDR3 covers 15 residues. Written as DNA, the CDR3 is TGCGCCAGCAGCCAAGATGAGGTCCCCTCCTACGAGCAGTACTTC. Amino acid sequence: CASSQDEVPSYEQYF.

V usage is TRBV4-1 and J usage is TRBJ1-5; tentative D call: TRBD1 (6 bases). Per the germline V gene, CDR1 is MGHRA and CDR2 is YSYEKL. Trimming removed 3 bases from V and 7 bases from J, with 13 bases in between. The CDR3 is 14 residues long. The CDR3 loop reads CASSQLGAGQPQHF. CDR3 bases: TGCGCCAGCAGCCAGTTGGGGGCAGGACAGCCCCAGCATTTT.

The J gene is TRBJ1-2, the V gene TRBV2, with 8 positions matching TRBD1. Germline V gene sequence: CDR1 SNHLY, CDR2 FYNNEI. There are 11 residues in the CDR3. With 6 bases clipped from V and 13 bases from J, the junction kept 7 bases outside the gene matches. CDR3 DNA: TGTGCCAGCAGCCGACAGGGGCTCGGCACCTTC. Translating it yields CASSRQGLGTF.